This T cell receptor beta chain was sequenced for a study of T cells after posttransplantation cyclophosphamide. Study outcomes and limitations: Donor-recipient repertoire similarity was low at 1-2 months, rising over year one.

Trimming removed 0 bases from V and 1 base from J; junction bases left unmatched: 11. Germline V CDR1 and CDR2: SGHDN, FVKESK. CDR3 size: 21 residues. Profiled with immunoSEQ multiplex PCR; TCRdb holds only in-frame clones, not every one. The profile covers over a thousand clones, none occurring a single time. Busulfan-fludarabine conditioning, marrow transplant, and cyclophosphamide on days +3 and +4 were administered. By proportion, this clone is medium-sized (0.01 to 0.1%). The antigen is not known. This TCR came from a young adult male patient who received an allogeneic stem cell transplant from a related donor, was CMV-positive, and had no GVHD. Some of the T cells may derive from the graft donor. This rearrangement joins TRBV14 to TRBJ2-1; 14 nucleotides match TRBD2. Source: PBMCs, taken 84 days after allogeneic stem cell transplant with posttransplant cyclophosphamide. This CDR3 is CASSQDSSGLAGGPSYNEQFF. Written as DNA, the CDR3 is TGTGCCAGCAGCCAAGATTCCAGCGGACTAGCGGGAGGACCGTCCTACAATGAGCAGTTCTTC.